There are a few counts of the clone carrying this T cell receptor (beta chain). The target antigen is unknown. The CDR3 length is 12 residues. The junction had 6 bases not matched to a gene; V was cut back by 3 bases and J by 8 bases. Germline V gene lookup returns CDR1 SQVTM and CDR2 ANQGSEA. Measured with immunoSEQ multiplex PCR; TCRdb has only the in-frame clones, and not every one. The sample has about 52,000 clones, about 88% seen once. These data are taken from a study of OX40 agonist ivuxolimab in advanced cancers. Study-level information: Partial responses occurred in Three dose-escalation patients, one with hepatocellular carcinoma and two with cutaneous melanoma.

Study observations and caveats: At doses 0.1 to 3.0 mg/kg, CD4+ and CD8+ clones expanded. Partial responders dosed at 0.1-3.0 mg/kg displayed clonal expansion ranking among the lowest.

The chain uses TRBV29-1 and TRBJ1-2; 7 positions match TRBD1. The material sequenced was CD4+ or CD8+ T cells sorted from blood, taken in a trial of the OX40 agonist ivuxolimab. The sequence was obtained from an adult with an advanced solid tumor such as melanoma, head and neck, liver or kidney cancer. CDR3 loop: CSVDVRGLGYTF. The DNA for the CDR3 is TGCAGCGTTGATGTCAGGGGGTTAGGCTACACCTTC.